This is a list of T cell receptor beta chains from one sample in a study of control samples from healthy donors and cancer patients. Here immunoSEQ multiplex PCR was the method, and the copy in TCRdb shows in-frame clones only, minus some. This sample has around 94,000 clones, with 90% found just once. Sequenced: blood. The receptors originated from a woman aged 18-35 years in good health. Both conserved end residues are part of each CDR3. The order of the fields is CDR3 DNA, CDR3 protein, V gene, clone size, D gene, J gene. The D gene is left open where the match is weak. Expanded clones get a size class; other rows say once, few or many, or leave the size out.

CDR3nt: TGTGCCGTTCAGGTGAATACGGCTTCACCCCTCCACTTT; CDR3aa: CAVQVNTASPLHF; v_gene: TRBV2; abundance: few; d_gene: .; j_gene: TRBJ1-6
CDR3nt: TGTGCCAGCAGCGCAGATGATTACAGGGCCGAAGCTTTCTTT; CDR3aa: CASSADDYRAEAFF; v_gene: TRBV2; abundance: .; d_gene: .; j_gene: TRBJ1-1
CDR3nt: TGCGCCAGCAGCCAAGCGGACGTTAACTATGGCTACACCTTC; CDR3aa: CASSQADVNYGYTF; v_gene: TRBV4-1; abundance: .; d_gene: .; j_gene: TRBJ1-2
CDR3nt: TGTGCCAGCGGGGTGGCGGGGGGCGTGGAGACCCAGTACTTC; CDR3aa: CASGVAGGVETQYF; v_gene: TRBV6-5; abundance: .; d_gene: TRBD2; j_gene: TRBJ2-5
CDR3nt: TGTGCCAGCACCTTTCTCTCGGGGGCTTTGGAGGGCTACACCTTC; CDR3aa: CASTFLSGALEGYTF; v_gene: TRBV2; abundance: .; d_gene: .; j_gene: TRBJ1-2
CDR3nt: TGTGCCACCAGCAGCGGACGTCGTGAGCCCCAGCATTTT; CDR3aa: CATSSGRREPQHF; v_gene: TRBV24-1; abundance: .; d_gene: .; j_gene: TRBJ1-5
CDR3nt: TGCGCCAGCTCCGGGAGGGTCTCTAGCACAGATACGCAGTATTTT; CDR3aa: CASSGRVSSTDTQYF; v_gene: TRBV5-1; abundance: .; d_gene: TRBD2; j_gene: TRBJ2-3
CDR3nt: TGTGCCAGCAGACGAGTATCAGGGACCGGTGGCTACACCTTC; CDR3aa: CASRRVSGTGGYTF; v_gene: TRBV3-1/TRBV3-2; abundance: .; d_gene: .; j_gene: TRBJ1-2
CDR3nt: TGTGCCAGCAGGCCTCCACATACCTTGAACACTGAAGCTTTCTTT; CDR3aa: CASRPPHTLNTEAFF; v_gene: TRBV7-9; abundance: .; d_gene: .; j_gene: TRBJ1-1
CDR3nt: TGTGCCAGCTCTCCGGGGCTTAATGAAAAACTGTTTTTT; CDR3aa: CASSPGLNEKLFF; v_gene: TRBV2; abundance: .; d_gene: .; j_gene: TRBJ1-4
CDR3nt: TGTGCCAGCAGCTTAGGAGCGGGGGGGAAGGATGAGCAGTTCTTC; CDR3aa: CASSLGAGGKDEQFF; v_gene: TRBV11-2; abundance: few; d_gene: TRBD2; j_gene: TRBJ2-1